This TCR beta chain was captured by sequencing in a study of T cell responses to AZD1222 COVID-19 vaccine. CDR1 is KGHSH and CDR2 is LQKENI in the germline V gene. The CDR3 has 13 residues. The V and J ends lost 5 bases and 8 bases, in that order; junction bases with no gene match: 4. Data came from immunoSEQ multiplex PCR; TCRdb stores just in-frame clones and leaves some out. Of more than 95,000 clones in the sample, roughly 90% are singletons; the top ten hold approximately 19%. Sequencing was performed on peripheral blood, taken on day 0 of AZD1222 vaccination. The chain has TRBV18 and TRBJ1-2, with 11 bases matching TRBD1. This TCR came from an adult in good health. The CDR3 region has the DNA TGTGCCAGCTCAACAGGACAGGGGGCGGGCTACACCTTC. It yields the protein CASSTGQGAGYTF.